The 23 T cell receptor beta chains in this list originate from one sample, sequenced in a study of cytomegalovirus exposure and HLA in healthy donors. The PCR had 60 Vbeta and 13 Jbeta primers. The assay was immunoSEQ multiplex PCR, and TCRdb's table has in-frame clones only and misses some. The data hold over 150,000 clones, with roughly 85% observed a single time. Sequencing used PBMCs. These TCRs come from a woman aged 50 to 60 in good health and CMV-seronegative.

The gene calls are TRBV9 and TRBJ2-2; maybe TRBD2 (6 bases). Germline CDR1 reads SGDLS; CDR2 reads YYNGEE. The CDR3 is 15 amino acids. V was clipped by 2 bases and J by 4 bases, with 12 bases between them. CDR3 nucleotides: TGTGCCAGCAGCGTTCGGGAGCCGAGCACCGGGGAGCTGTTTTTT. This codes for CASSVREPSTGELFF.

The chain couples TRBV7-2 to TRBJ1-1, with 8 bases aligning to TRBD1. CDR1 and CDR2 (germline): SGHTA, FQGNSA. The junction had 6 bases not matched to a gene; V was cut back by 2 bases and J by 4 bases. The CDR3 is 15 amino acids. The CDR3 loop is CASSLSAGGITEAFF. The CDR3 bases are TGTGCCAGCAGCTTATCGGCAGGGGGCATCACTGAAGCTTTCTTT.

The rearrangement uses TRBV2 and TRBJ2-7; 9 positions agree with TRBD1. V dropped 2 bases and J dropped 7; count of bases not matched to a gene: 6. Germline-derived CDR1 and CDR2 are SNHLY and FYNNEI. The CDR3 is made up of 14 amino acids. In DNA, the CDR3 is TGTGCCAGCAGTGAACAGGGACAGGGTGGGGAGCAGTACTTC. This sequence encodes CASSEQGQGGEQYF.

The chain links TRBV5-1 to TRBJ1-1; the D is unclear. Germline V gene sequence: CDR1 SGHRS, CDR2 YFSETQ. The V and J ends lost 2 bases and 8 bases respectively, with 7 bases between them. The CDR3 has 11 residues. This chain's CDR3 is CASSFANEAFF. CDR3 sequence (DNA): TGCGCCAGCAGCTTCGCGAACGAAGCTTTCTTT.

This sequence joins TRBV5-4 and TRBJ2-3; D gene ambiguous. This CDR3 is built from 14 residues. From germline, CDR1 is SGHNT and CDR2 YYREEE (reference sequence). The V end was cut by 0 bases, the J end by 2 bases, with 7 bases between. As DNA, the CDR3 is TGTGCCAGCAGCTTGGACAGCTTCACAGATACGCAGTATTTT. This encodes CASSLDSFTDTQYF.

This rearrangement joins TRBV29-1 to TRBJ2-3; 8 positions match TRBD2. The germline gives CDR1 SQVTM, CDR2 ANQGSEA. V lost 2 bases to trimming and J lost 3 bases; unmatched junction nucleotides: 7. This CDR3 has 15 residues. The CDR3 DNA is TGCAGCGTTGAAAACGGGGGGGCCGTGACAGATACGCAGTATTTT. It encodes CSVENGGAVTDTQYF.

The chain has TRBV27 and TRBJ2-3; 8 bases agree with TRBD1. Germline CDR1 is MNHEY and CDR2 is SMNVEV (reference sequence). The junction had 9 bases not matched to a gene; V was cut back by 3 bases and J by 4 bases. The CDR3 has 16 residues. The CDR3 loop is CASSFSLSQGADTQYF. CDR3 in DNA: TGTGCCAGCAGTTTTTCTCTCTCACAGGGGGCAGATACGCAGTATTTT.

Only a few counts were recorded for this clone. The J gene is TRBJ1-2, the V gene TRBV28, with a weak D call TRBD1 (6 bases). Germline values: CDR1 MDHEN, CDR2 SYDVKM. Between the trimmed V and J ends, which lost 7 bases and 8 bases, there was a span of 20 bases. The CDR3 has 14 residues. The CDR3 DNA reads as TGTGCCAGCATCCAGGGGACATCTTCCGGGGGCTACACCTTC. Amino acid sequence: CASIQGTSSGGYTF.

CDR3 DNA sequence: TGCGCCAGCAGCTTTGGGACAGGGGGCTTCCAAGAGACCCAGTACTTC. Its protein product is CASSFGTGGFQETQYF. The chain carries TRBV5-1 and TRBJ2-5; 12 nucleotides align to TRBD1. The trim removed 2 bases at V and 1 base at J, leaving 3 bases unmatched. Germline V gene lookup returns CDR1 SGHRS and CDR2 YFSETQ. The CDR3 is made up of 16 amino acids.

The rearrangement links TRBV9 to TRBJ1-5, with 8 nucleotides matching TRBD1. The CDR3 loop spans 14 amino acids. Looked up from germline, CDR1 is SGDLS and CDR2 is YYNGEE. With V trimmed by 3 bases and J by 8 bases, 7 bases remained unmatched. The CDR3 DNA reads as TGTGCCAGCAGCGCGGCAGGGGGCCGGGAGCCCCAGCATTTT. The encoded protein is CASSAAGGREPQHF.

The chain combines TRBV30 with TRBJ2-1; a weak D match, TRBD1 (5 bases). From germline, CDR1 is GTSNPN and CDR2 SVGIG (reference sequence). The CDR3 consists of 16 residues. V was cut by 0 bases and J by 0 bases, with 12 bases left in between. The CDR3 sequence is CAWSVGAPTSYNEQFF. In nucleotides, the CDR3 is TGTGCCTGGAGTGTAGGGGCTCCGACCTCCTACAATGAGCAGTTCTTC. The full variable domain, with the rest looked up from reference TRBV30 and TRBJ2-1, is SQTIHQWPATLVQPVGSPLSLECTVEGTSNPNLYWYRQAAGRGLQLLFYSVGIGQISSEVPQNLSASRPQDRQFILSSKKLLLSDSGFYLCAWSVGAPTSYNEQFFGPGTRLTVL.

Of note for this clone: At the DNA level, this CDR3 is encoded by other sequences in the same sample as well. V and J are TRBV5-6 and TRBJ2-3; D uncertain. Germline assignment: CDR1 SGHDT and CDR2 YYEEEE. V was shortened by 0 bases and J by 4 bases, with 6 bases between the two germline ends. This CDR3 has 13 residues. CDR3 coding DNA: TGTGCCAGCAGCTTGGTATCTGCAGATACGCAGTATTTT. Its protein is CASSLVSADTQYF. Drawing the rest from reference TRBV5-6 and TRBJ2-3, the complete variable domain is DAGVTQSPTHLIKTRGQQVTLRCSPKSGHDTVSWYQQALGQGPQFIFQYYEEEERQRGNFPDRFSGHQFPNYSSELNVNALLLGDSALYLCASSLVSADTQYFGPGTRLTVL.

This chain links TRBV27 with TRBJ2-1, with 7 bases matching TRBD1. From germline, CDR1 is MNHEY and CDR2 SMNVEV (reference sequence). V trimming: 8 bases; J trimming: 7 bases; junction bases outside the gene matches: 5. The length of the CDR3 is 12 residues. Written as DNA, the CDR3 is TGTGCCAGCGGGCTGACAGGGAATGAGCAGTTCTTC. Amino acids: CASGLTGNEQFF.

The chain joins TRBV28 to TRBJ1-1; weak D call: TRBD1 (5 bases). V was pared by 4 bases and J by 2 bases, with 11 bases between. The V gene's germline CDR1 is MDHEN and CDR2 SYDVKM. The CDR3 length is 14 residues. The CDR3 loop is CASSSGLRNTEAFF. CDR3 bases: TGTGCCAGCAGTTCAGGGCTTCGAAACACTGAAGCTTTCTTT.

This clone showed up just a few times. This rearrangement joins TRBV30 to TRBJ1-2; 9 bases agree with TRBD1. CDR1 and CDR2 (germline): GTSNPN, SVGIG (reference sequence). CDR3 length equals 16 residues. The trim removed 2 bases at V and 7 bases at J, leaving 14 bases unmatched. This CDR3 is CAWSPGTGLSLRGYTF. DNA of the CDR3: TGTGCCTGGAGTCCTGGGACAGGGTTGAGTCTGCGTGGCTACACCTTC.

A remark on this clone: The same CDR3 can be traced to other DNA sequences in this sample. V and J are TRBV6-5 and TRBJ2-7, with TRBD1 identical over 8 bases. Germline V gene sequence: CDR1 MNHEY, CDR2 SVGAGI. J was trimmed by 3 bases and V by 5 bases; bases with no gene match: 9. The CDR3 runs 15 residues. In DNA form, the CDR3 reads TGTGCCAGCAGTCGCAGAGGACAGGGAATCTACGAGCAGTACTTC. It specifies CASSRRGQGIYEQYF.

This clone was recorded a few times. The rearrangement uses TRBV7-7 and TRBJ2-5; 10 nucleotides line up with TRBD2. CDR3 length equals 16 residues. V dropped 5 bases and J dropped 2; count of bases not matched to a gene: 8. Germline lookup yields CDR1 SSHAT and CDR2 FNYEAQ (reference sequence). DNA for the CDR3: TGTGCCAGCAGCCACATAGCGGGGGGCCTTCAAGAGACCCAGTACTTC. Amino acid sequence: CASSHIAGGLQETQYF.

In nucleotides, the CDR3 is TGCGCCAGCAGCTTGCGACAGGGCGTCGGCGAAAAACTGTTTTTT. Protein product: CASSLRQGVGEKLFF. The chain joins TRBV5-1 to TRBJ1-4; 7 bases fit TRBD1. V was pared by 1 base and J by 8 bases, with 8 bases of the junction left unmatched. The CDR3 consists of 15 residues. Germline V gives CDR1 SGHRS, CDR2 YFSETQ.

J is TRBJ1-1 and V is TRBV19, with 7 bases matching TRBD1. Germline V lookup: CDR1 LNHDA, CDR2 SQIVND (reference sequence). This CDR3 spans 15 amino acids. Germline trimming cut 1 base from V and 6 bases from J; bases unmatched to any gene: 8. The DNA of the CDR3 is TGTGCCAGTAGTATAGTGGACAGGACGGGCGCTGAAGCTTTCTTT. Residues: CASSIVDRTGAEAFF.

The rearrangement uses TRBV7-3 and TRBJ2-1; 7 bases are a match to TRBD1. V lost 1 base and J lost 5; bases outside the gene matches: 5. CDR1 and CDR2 from the germline V gene are SGHTA and FQGTGA. This CDR3 has 15 amino acids. The CDR3, as DNA: TGTGCCAGCAGCTTAATGACAGGGAGAGACAATGAGCAGTTCTTC. It specifies CASSLMTGRDNEQFF.

The chain recombines TRBV19 with TRBJ2-7; 8 positions match TRBD1. The V segment lost 4 bases and the J segment 6 bases; nucleotides outside the gene matches: 11. In germline, CDR1 is LNHDA, CDR2 SQIVND (reference sequence). The CDR3 has 15 residues. The CDR3 region is CASSTPRTGSAEQYF. CDR3 bases: TGTGCCAGTAGTACCCCACGGACAGGGTCGGCCGAGCAGTACTTC.

The chain recombines TRBV7-6 with TRBJ2-7; 7 nucleotides align to TRBD2. Germline V gene lookup returns CDR1 SGHVS and CDR2 FNYEAQ. The CDR3 consists of 15 residues. J was trimmed by 12 bases and V by 1 base; bases with no gene match: 15. CDR3 residues: CASSLGGSPSPRMYF. CDR3 in DNA: TGTGCCAGCAGCTTAGGCGGGAGCCCTTCCCCAAGGATGTACTTC.

The chain combines TRBV25-1 with TRBJ2-7, with D possibly being TRBD1 (5 bases). The CDR3 is made up of 13 amino acids. V dropped 1 base and J dropped 5 bases, with 9 bases sitting between them. Looked up from germline, CDR1 is MGHDK and CDR2 is SYGVNS. The CDR3 reads CASSEFNRNEQYF. The DNA of the CDR3 is TGTGCCAGCAGTGAATTTAACAGGAACGAGCAGTACTTC.